The 29 T cell receptor beta chains presented below share a single source sample, sequenced in a study of shared clonotypes between healthy human individuals. Sequencing used immunoSEQ multiplex PCR; TCRdb keeps in-frame clones, though not all of them. Among 1.4 million or so clones listed, approximately 98.5% were seen once. The specimen sequenced was naive CD4+ T cells sorted from blood. The subset here: CD45RA+ positively selected. Receptors originate from a man younger than 40 in good health.

This rearrangement joins TRBV5-6 to TRBJ1-5; D is undetermined. V lost 2 bases, J lost 5 bases, and 8 bases lay in between. This CDR3 has 13 residues. Germline lookup yields CDR1 SGHDT and CDR2 YYEEEE. Written as DNA, the CDR3 is TGTGCCAGCAGCTTAGGAGAGCATCAGCCCCAGCATTTT. Encoded protein: CASSLGEHQPQHF.

This clone was recorded only once. This chain connects TRBV7-9 to TRBJ2-7; the D gene is possibly TRBD2 (7 bases). This CDR3 has 15 residues. The ends were cut back, 4 bases at V and 3 bases at J, with 16 bases in the middle. Germline CDR1 reads SEHNR; CDR2 reads FQNEAQ (reference sequence). CDR3 residues: CASSSSGGGNYEQYF. The DNA for the CDR3 is TGTGCCAGCAGCTCTAGCGGAGGGGGGAACTACGAGCAGTACTTC.

In nucleotides, the CDR3 is TGCGCCAGCACTCGGGGCGGGACCTACGAGCAGTACTTC. Protein sequence: CASTRGGTYEQYF. The V and J genes are TRBV5-1 and TRBJ2-7; possible D gene TRBD2, 6 bases. Looked up from germline, CDR1 is SGHRS and CDR2 is YFSETQ. The CDR3 consists of 13 residues. V shed 6 bases and J shed 2 bases, with 12 bases lying between them.

This clone was observed a single time. J is TRBJ2-3 and V is TRBV7-7; D unresolved. Trimming removed 0 bases from V and 1 base from J, with 2 bases in between. Germline assignment: CDR1 SSHAT and CDR2 FNYEAQ (reference sequence). The length of the CDR3 is 13 residues. In DNA form, the CDR3 reads TGTGCCAGCAGCTTAGCCCGCACAGATACGCAGTATTTT. This encodes CASSLARTDTQYF.

V gene TRBV15 combines with J gene TRBJ2-3, with 7 bases aligning to TRBD2. The CDR3 has 15 amino acids. J lost 6 bases, V lost 0 bases, and 6 bases had no gene match. Looked up from germline, CDR1 is LNHNV and CDR2 is YYDKDF (reference sequence). The CDR3 sequence: CATSRDSSGGDTQYF. The CDR3 DNA follows: TGTGCCACCAGCAGAGATTCTAGCGGCGGGGATACGCAGTATTTT.

This sequence joins TRBV5-1 and TRBJ2-7; possibly TRBD2 for D (6 bases). The V end lost 5 bases, the J end lost 3 bases, and 18 bases lay between the germline ends. Germline CDR1 is SGHRS and CDR2 is YFSETQ. This CDR3 spans 15 amino acids. CDR3 in DNA: TGCGCCAGCAGTCTACTGGGGCGGGGCTTCTACGAGCAGTACTTC. Translation gives CASSLLGRGFYEQYF. Drawing the rest from reference TRBV5-1 and TRBJ2-7, the complete variable domain is KAGVTQTPRYLIKTRGQQVTLSCSPISGHRSVSWYQQTPGQGLQFLFEYFSETQRNKGNFPGRFSGRQFSNSRSEMNVSTLELGDSALYLCASSLLGRGFYEQYFGPGTRLTVT.

The chain joins TRBV10-3 to TRBJ2-2, with 8 nucleotides matching TRBD2. Per germline, CDR1 ENHRY and CDR2 SYGVKD. This CDR3 comprises 19 residues. The trim removed 0 bases at V and 0 bases at J, leaving 9 bases unmatched. The CDR3 DNA sequence: TGTGCCATCAGTGAGTCACGGCTAGCGGGCCAAGCGAACACCGGGGAGCTGTTTTTT. Residues: CAISESRLAGQANTGELFF.

J is TRBJ2-2 and V is TRBV4-2; 8 nucleotides align to TRBD1. In germline, CDR1 is LGHNA, CDR2 YNFKEQ. The CDR3 spans 17 residues. Germline trimming cut 1 base from V and 3 bases from J; bases unmatched to any gene: 7. The CDR3 loop is CASSQAGQGGDTGELFF. As DNA, the CDR3 is TGTGCCAGCAGCCAAGCCGGACAGGGAGGTGACACCGGGGAGCTGTTTTTT.

For this clone: The identical CDR3 is also encoded by other nucleotide sequences in the sample. V usage is TRBV5-1 and J usage is TRBJ2-3; D unresolved. CDR1 SGHRS and CDR2 YFSETQ come from the germline V gene. CDR3 length: 15 amino acids. With 0 bases removed from V and 1 base from J, the gap between germline ends came to 9 bases. The CDR3 is CASSLVPAGTDTQYF. For the CDR3, the DNA is TGCGCCAGCAGCTTGGTGCCAGCCGGCACAGATACGCAGTATTTT.

V gene TRBV7-9 combines with J gene TRBJ2-3; D is unresolved. Germline CDR1 and CDR2: SEHNR and FQNEAQ (reference sequence). The CDR3 extends over 14 amino acids. With 5 bases removed from V and 1 base from J, the gap between germline ends came to 10 bases. The CDR3 is CASSVLVGTDTQYF. The CDR3 DNA reads TGTGCCAGCAGCGTTCTGGTTGGCACAGATACGCAGTATTTT.

This clone was seen once. The genes are TRBV2 and TRBJ1-4, with TRBD1 identical over 7 bases. Trimming cost V 8 bases and J 7 bases; bases outside gene matches: 4. The CDR3 has 12 amino acids. Germline loops: CDR1 SNHLY, CDR2 FYNNEI. CDR3 sequence reads: CASGQGGEKLFF. In DNA form, the CDR3 reads TGTGCCAGCGGCCAGGGGGGTGAAAAACTGTTTTTT.

The chain links TRBV14 to TRBJ1-3; TRBD1 is a possible D gene (6 bases). Per the germline V gene, CDR1 is SGHDN and CDR2 is FVKESK. The CDR3 runs to 15 residues. Trimming pared 4 bases from V and 7 bases from J, leaving 17 bases between. The DNA of the CDR3 is TGTGCCAGCAGCCCCCTGCGGGGGGCTTTCAACACCATATATTTT. Translated, it gives CASSPLRGAFNTIYF.

The genes are TRBV7-2 and TRBJ2-4; no clear D gene. This CDR3 contains 13 residues. CDR1 is SGHTA, CDR2 FQGNSA, per germline. Trimming shortened V by 5 bases and J by 4 bases, and 9 bases separated the two germline ends. Here the CDR3 reads CASSVDLKNIQYF. The CDR3 DNA reads as TGTGCCAGCAGCGTGGACCTGAAAAACATTCAGTACTTC.

The chain carries TRBV29-1 and TRBJ2-1; D tentatively fits TRBD1 or TRBD2 (5 bases each). The length of the CDR3 is 14 residues. Germline lookup yields CDR1 SQVTM and CDR2 ANQGSEA. V lost 7 bases and J 9 bases, leaving 22 bases between the germline ends. The CDR3 loop is CSAVRDPSAGEQFF. As DNA, the CDR3 is TGCAGCGCAGTCCGGGACCCCTCAGCAGGTGAGCAGTTCTTC.

A remark on this clone: Other DNA sequences in this sample translate to the same CDR3. This chain uses TRBV19 with TRBJ1-5, with 7 bases lining up with TRBD1. Per germline, CDR1 LNHDA and CDR2 SQIVND (reference sequence). The CDR3 sequence is 14 residues long. The J segment lost 4 bases and the V segment lost 3 bases, leaving 3 bases of the junction unmatched. The CDR3 DNA sequence: TGTGCCAGTAGTATTCGGGACAGTAATCAGCCCCAGCATTTT. This gives the protein CASSIRDSNQPQHF.

The chain carries TRBV6-1 and TRBJ2-1, with D possibly TRBD2 on 6 matching bases. The CDR3 has 15 amino acids. Germline V gene sequence: CDR1 MNHNS, CDR2 SASEGT. V gave up 3 bases and J gave up 9 bases, with 18 bases separating them. This chain's CDR3 is CASSDIAVTVGEQFF. The DNA of the CDR3 is TGTGCCAGCAGTGACATAGCGGTCACGGTAGGTGAGCAGTTCTTC.

This clone came up once. This rearrangement joins TRBV5-5 to TRBJ2-2; D uncertain. Trimming left V 4 bases short and J 5 bases short, with 12 bases between. In germline, CDR1 is SGHKS, CDR2 YYEKEE (reference sequence). This CDR3 spans 14 amino acids. Written as DNA, the CDR3 is TGTGCCAGCAGCGTTAGGGCGTTGACCGGGGAGCTGTTTTTT. Translation gives CASSVRALTGELFF.

The V and J genes are TRBV5-6 and TRBJ2-1; D perhaps matches TRBD2 (6 bases). The CDR3 has 15 amino acids. Trimming took 4 bases from V and 0 from J, leaving 11 bases between them. The germline V gene has CDR1 SGHDT and CDR2 YYEEEE. This CDR3 is CASSVGLLSYNEQFF. The CDR3 DNA is TGTGCCAGCAGCGTGGGACTGCTCTCCTACAATGAGCAGTTCTTC.

As to this clone: Other DNA sequences within the sample encode an identical CDR3. This chain uses TRBV9 with TRBJ2-1; possibly TRBD2 for D (5 bases). CDR3 size: 15 residues. The V gene lost 0 bases and the J gene lost 6 bases, with 13 bases spanning the gap. CDR1 SGDLS and CDR2 YYNGEE come from the germline V gene. The CDR3 spells CASSVVASGSNEQFF. In DNA, the CDR3 is TGTGCCAGCAGCGTAGTGGCTAGTGGGAGCAATGAGCAGTTCTTC.

CDR3 nucleotides: TGTGCCAGCAAACCCCGGGGTCAGTTCTACGAGCAGTACTTC. It yields the protein CASKPRGQFYEQYF. The V and J genes are TRBV27 and TRBJ2-7; D may be TRBD2 (5 bases). CDR1 is MNHEY, CDR2 SMNVEV, per germline (reference sequence). This CDR3 contains 14 residues. Trimming removed 7 bases at V and 3 bases at J, with 16 bases between.

The chain is built from TRBV18 and TRBJ2-1, with 7 bases aligning to TRBD1. The germline CDR1 and CDR2 sequences are KGHSH and LQKENI. CDR3 length equals 14 residues. Trimming at V came to 5 bases and at J to 2 bases, leaving 3 bases not matched to a gene. CDR3 DNA sequence: TGTGCCAGCTCAGCCGGGACAGCCTACAATGAGCAGTTCTTC. This encodes CASSAGTAYNEQFF.

The chain links TRBV27 to TRBJ1-5; TRBD1 might be the D (6 bases). The length of the CDR3 is 13 residues. The ends were cut back, 5 bases at V and 5 bases at J, with 10 bases in the middle. The germline CDR1 and CDR2 sequences are MNHEY and SMNVEV (reference sequence). CDR3: CASSHRVDQPQHF. The CDR3 bases are TGTGCCAGCAGTCACAGGGTGGATCAGCCCCAGCATTTT.

The chain employs TRBV6-1 and TRBJ2-5; 8 nucleotides agree with TRBD1. Germline CDR1 is MNHNS and CDR2 is SASEGT. The CDR3 has 14 residues. V lost 8 bases, J lost 2 bases, and 7 bases stayed unmatched. CDR3 sequence: CASGWGQAQETQYF. The CDR3 DNA reads TGTGCCAGCGGATGGGGACAGGCACAAGAGACCCAGTACTTC.

This clone was observed once. The chain joins TRBV5-4 to TRBJ1-1; 8 positions match TRBD1. Losses at the gene ends were 6 bases for V and 3 bases for J; bases not matched to a gene: 10. Germline loops: CDR1 SGHNT, CDR2 YYREEE (reference sequence). The CDR3 runs 15 residues. The CDR3 region has the DNA TGTGCCAGCACCCCCCCGCAGGGGGCTTACACTGAAGCTTTCTTT. It yields the protein CASTPPQGAYTEAFF.

This clone was seen just once. The J gene is TRBJ1-4, the V gene TRBV5-1; D perhaps matches TRBD1 (5 bases). This CDR3 is 16 amino acids long. V was pared by 0 bases and J by 8 bases, with 17 bases between. In germline, CDR1 is SGHRS, CDR2 YFSETQ. The CDR3 DNA reads as TGCGCCAGCAGCTTGGCCGGCCTGGGGCTGGGGGAAAAACTGTTTTTT. Residues: CASSLAGLGLGEKLFF.

This chain uses TRBV7-6 with TRBJ2-7; TRBD1 matches at 7 bases. Germline loops: CDR1 SGHVS, CDR2 FNYEAQ. V was pared by 6 bases and J by 1 base, with 3 bases of the junction left unmatched. The CDR3 sequence is 13 residues long. CDR3 coding DNA: TGTGCCAGCAGTCGGGACAGATCCTACGAGCAGTACTTC. Protein product: CASSRDRSYEQYF. Looking up the rest from reference TRBV7-6 and TRBJ2-7 gives the full variable domain: GAGVSQSPRYKVTKRGQDVALRCDPISGHVSLYWYRQALGQGPEFLTYFNYEAQQDKSGLPNDRFSAERPEGSISTLTIQRTEQRDSAMYRCASSRDRSYEQYFGPGTRLTVT.

The gene calls are TRBV18 and TRBJ2-1, with 9 bases fitting TRBD2. This CDR3 contains 17 residues. V lost 4 bases, J lost 8 bases, and 15 bases stayed unmatched. In germline, CDR1 is KGHSH, CDR2 LQKENI. The CDR3 protein is CASSRNEGLAGSYEQFF. The DNA for the CDR3 is TGTGCCAGCTCACGTAACGAGGGGCTAGCGGGATCATATGAGCAGTTCTTC. Full variable domain (remainder filled in from reference TRBV18 and TRBJ2-1): NAGVMQNPRHLVRRRGQEARLRCSPMKGHSHVYWYRQLPEEGLKFMVYLQKENIIDESGMPKERFSAEFPKEGPSILRIQQVVRGDSAAYFCASSRNEGLAGSYEQFFGPGTRLTVL.

The rearrangement links TRBV6-5 to TRBJ1-5; 7 bases align to TRBD1. The germline V gene has CDR1 MNHEY and CDR2 SVGAGI. V was pared by 7 bases and J by 6 bases, with 6 bases of the junction left unmatched. The CDR3 sequence is 13 residues long. In DNA form, the CDR3 reads TGTGCCAGCACTGAGGGGGCAACTCAGCCCCAGCATTTT. This translates into CASTEGATQPQHF.

A remark on this clone: The junction shows a germline mismatch at one end, possibly a read error. The J gene is TRBJ2-7, the V gene TRBV5-6; D is possibly TRBD2 (6 bases). The CDR3 totals 14 residues. The germline gives CDR1 SGHDT, CDR2 YYEEEE. The CDR3 region has the DNA TGTGCCAGCAGGTTGGGGAGGAGCTCCTACGAGCAGTACTTC. Protein sequence: CASRLGRSSYEQYF.